Listed below are T cell receptor beta chains from one sample, sequenced in a study of metastatic and nonmetastatic thyroid tumors. TCRdb re-called the PCR reads through MiXCR. This table has 40,000 or so clones, roughly 26% appearing once. Sequencing input: blood. Receptor source: a female donor with papillary thyroid cancer or a benign thyroid nodule (not recorded which). Some clones in this sample may be carry-over from other donors' samples. Both conserved end residues are part of each CDR3. A D gene is named only where the DNA matches it firmly. Rows give clone size only sometimes, using once, few, many, or a class for an expanded clone.

TRBV28	many	TRBJ1-4	NA	TGTGCCAGCCGAACACTACAGAGTGCTCAAGAAAAACTGTTTTTT	CASRTLQSAQEKLFF
TRBV12-3/TRBV12-4	NA	TRBJ2-7	NA	TGTGCCAGCAGCGTCATCGGACAGCCCCCCTACGAGCAGTACTTC	CASSVIGQPPYEQYF
TRBV28	many	TRBJ2-5	TRBD1	TGTGCCAGCAGTTTTGCTAGGGGGCCAGAGACCCAGTACTTC	CASSFARGPETQYF
TRBV6-4	many	TRBJ1-2	NA	TGTGCCAGCAGTCCCTCGACCTCTGGTTACGTTGATGGCTACACCTTC	CASSPSTSGYVDGYTF
TRBV11-3	medium-sized	TRBJ2-7	TRBD1	TGTGCCAGCAGCTTAGGTGTTTGGGACAGGGCTTCCTACGAGCAGTACTTC	CASSLGVWDRASYEQYF
TRBV29-1	many	TRBJ2-2	TRBD1	TGCAGCGTCCAAGGGACAGGGAACACCGGGGAGCTGTTTTTT	CSVQGTGNTGELFF
TRBV20-1	many	TRBJ2-2	TRBD1	TGCAGTGCTACGACAGGGCGAGACACCGGGGAGCTGTTTTTT	CSATTGRDTGELFF
TRBV5-6	many	TRBJ1-3	NA	TGTGCCAGCAGCTTGTGGAGTGCCGGAAACACCATATATTTT	CASSLWSAGNTIYF
TRBV6-1	NA	TRBJ1-2	NA	TGTGCCAGCAGTTTTCGACAGGAATCCTATGGCTACACCTTC	CASSFRQESYGYTF
TRBV2	NA	TRBJ2-7	NA	TGTGCCAGCAGTGCCCGACAGAGCTCCTACGAGCAGTACTTC	CASSARQSSYEQYF
TRBV7-9	NA	TRBJ1-2	NA	TGTGTCAGCAGCCTAAATTCCTATGGCTACACCTTC	CVSSLNSYGYTF
TRBV20-1	many	TRBJ1-1	TRBD1	TGCAGTGCTGGGGACAGGGAGAACACTGAAGCTTTCTTT	CSAGDRENTEAFF
TRBV25-1	NA	TRBJ2-5	TRBD2	TGTGTCAGCATTTCTAGCGGGGGGGCCTCGGGGTTGGGTGATACCCAGTACTTC	CVSISSGGASGLGDTQYF
TRBV6-1	few	TRBJ1-2	TRBD1	TGTGCCAGACACAGGGGCTATGGCTACAACTTC	CARHRGYGYNF
TRBV20-1	once	TRBJ2-3	NA	TGCCGGGCAGGGGACACACTAGTTACAGATACGCAGTATTTT	CRAGDTLVTDTQYF
TRBV2	NA	TRBJ2-7	TRBD2	TGTGCCAGCAGAGCCGATAGCGGGAAAAGCTACGAGCAGTACTTC	CASRADSGKSYEQYF
TRBV6-1	many	TRBJ2-1	TRBD2	TGTGCCAGCAAATCTTCGGGGGGGGTGGCCAATGAGCAGTTCTTC	CASKSSGGVANEQFF
TRBV15	many	TRBJ2-5	NA	TGTGCCACCAGCAGAGACCCGGGGAACCAAGAGACCCAGTACTTC	CATSRDPGNQETQYF
TRBV7-2	NA	TRBJ1-2	NA	TGTGCCAGCATCCAACAAACAGTGATTTACGGCTACACCTTC	CASIQQTVIYGYTF
TRBV11-2	NA	TRBJ1-2	NA	TGTGCCAGCAGCTTAGATCTGGAGAGGGATGGCTACACCTTC	CASSLDLERDGYTF
TRBV5-1	many	TRBJ1-1	TRBD1	TGCGCCAGCAGCTCAGGACAGGGCGAAGCTTTCTTT	CASSSGQGEAFF
TRBV10-3	many	TRBJ2-1	NA	TGTGCCATCAGTGATCCTGGGACCAGTCAAATAAATGAGCAGTTCTTC	CAISDPGTSQINEQFF
TRBV6-1	many	TRBJ2-7	NA	TGTGCCAGCAGTGGGGTTTCCTACGAGCAGTACTTC	CASSGVSYEQYF
TRBV6-1	NA	TRBJ2-7	TRBD2	TGTGCCACCTTGGGGGGGAGCTCCTACGAGCAGTACTTC	CATLGGSSYEQYF
TRBV7-2	NA	TRBJ1-2	NA	TGTGCCAGCAGCTTAGGTGCCGATTATGGCTACACCTTC	CASSLGADYGYTF
TRBV19	many	TRBJ1-4	NA	TGTGCCAGCCGGGAGTATTGGGGTAAAAATGAAAAACTGTTTTTT	CASREYWGKNEKLFF
TRBV2	many	TRBJ2-5	NA	TGTGCCAGCTCACTCAGGGAGACCCAGTACTTC	CASSLRETQYF
TRBV6-2/TRBV6-3	medium-sized	TRBJ1-5	TRBD1	TGTGCCAGCAGATTACAGGGGGATCAGCCCCAGCATTTT	CASRLQGDQPQHF
TRBV20-1	NA	TRBJ2-7	TRBD2	TGCAGTGCTAGAGATTGGCCGCCTAGCGGGAGTATATATTCCTACGAGCAGTACTTC	CSARDWPPSGSIYSYEQYF
TRBV2	few	TRBJ1-5	TRBD1	TGTGCCAGCAAGTACACAGGGGATCAGCCCCAGCATTTT	CASKYTGDQPQHF
TRBV28	NA	TRBJ1-2	TRBD1	TGTGCCAGCAGCTCCGAGGGACAGGGGATTCGGCGCGGCTATGGCTACACCTTC	CASSSEGQGIRRGYGYTF